This TCR beta chain was profiled in a study of control samples from healthy donors and cancer patients. Sequencing used immunoSEQ multiplex PCR; TCRdb keeps in-frame clones, though not all of them. The sample comprises about 180,000 clones, around nine tenths of which are singletons, and over 1.1% rests with the top ten. The junction had 4 bases not matched to a gene; V was cut back by 6 bases and J by 5 bases. Germline V gene data show CDR1 as SEHNR and CDR2 as FQNEAQ (reference sequence). The length of the CDR3 is 13 residues. Sequenced input: blood. This receptor was obtained from a man aged 25-45 years in good health. V usage is TRBV7-9 and J usage is TRBJ2-5, with 9 nucleotides matching TRBD1. Here the CDR3 DNA reads TGTGCCAGCAGGGACAGGGGTGGGGAGACCCAGTACTTC. Protein: CASRDRGGETQYF. The whole variable domain, remainder taken from reference TRBV7-9 and TRBJ2-5, is DTGVSQNPRHKITKRGQNVTFRCDPISEHNRLYWYRQTLGQGPEFLTYFQNEAQLEKSRLLSDRFSAERPKGSFSTLEIQRTEQGDSAMYLCASRDRGGETQYFGPGTRLLVL.